This T cell receptor beta chain was retrieved from a study of memory CD4+ T cells and cytomegalovirus serostatus (dated by TCRdb to between 2018 and 2021). Regarding the study in general: The approximately 35 healthy Belgian adults in the cohort included 9 who were CMV seropositive and around 25 who were CMV seronegative. To replicate a published TCR-based CMV serostatus classifier, the researchers sequenced the CD4+ memory TCRbeta repertoires of a Belgian cohort whose cytomegalovirus serostatus was known.

Genomic DNA was extracted from sorted cells with the Quick-DNA Microprep Kit. Amplification of TCRbeta DNA was done with the immunoSEQ hsTCRbeta kit, following the protocol from the manufacturer. TCRbeta libraries were sequenced on an Illumina MiSeq instrument. The original pipeline was this. Following removal of out-of-frame sequences, more than 2,000,000 distinct TCRbeta sequences were retained, with an average of around 67,000 per individual. Two values were used to score each individual: the count of 150 to 200 previously reported CMV-associated TCRbeta sequences and the total count of productive distinct TCRbeta sequences. A beta-binomial model was reimplemented in Python, and random forests from scikit-learn, run with default parameters, were trained on data from the US cohort. On the Belgian cohort, classifier performance was reported as the median AUC, along with percentile confidence intervals, across 10,000 bootstrap iterations. The clones in this table, taken by TCRdb from immuneACCESS, are in-frame only. Not every clone is retained; where verified, under half of the shortfall comes from an unresolved V gene, and the cause of the rest is unknown. Clonal size and the V and J genes are those of that table, whereas D and trimming came from the DNA. The table for this sample lists tens of thousands of clones; 60% to 80% of them were counted only once. 1.2% of the sample goes to the ten largest clones.

Points on this clone: Which antigen it targets is not known. Base-call qualities are not available, and no considerably larger clone is one nucleotide away.

Overall study results and their limits: Among the 150 to 200 previously reported CMV-associated TCRbeta sequences, roughly 68 showed up in the CD4+ memory repertoires, with each one found in between one and five individuals. On the Belgian cohort, the classifier built on the original framework reached a median bootstrapped AUC of about 0.95, with a 95% CI of 0.76-1.00. Only CD4+CD45RO+ memory cells were sequenced, in contrast to the original study, in which naive and memory CD4+ and CD8+ populations were covered. CMV serostatus prediction reached a median bootstrapped AUC of about 0.95 with the original framework and just under 0.93 with a US-trained random forest. The results were interpreted as suggesting that the CMV-associated TCR signature is largely present in the CD4+ memory repertoire.

A FACSAria II was used to sort memory CD4+ T cells, defined as single viable CD3+CD4+CD8-CD45RO+ cells. CMV serostatus was determined using a Roche Elecsys assay that detects serum IgG against CMV pp150, pp28, p38 and p52. Once the samples were thawed, total CD4+ T cells were enriched through positive selection using CD4 magnetic microbeads. Samples originated from another study that specifically interrogated the CD4+ T cell memory repertoire. Following standard operating procedures, peripheral blood mononuclear cells were isolated and cryopreserved, while serum was kept at -80 degrees C. CD3-PerCP (BW264/56), CD4-APC (RPA-T4), CD45RO-PE (UCHT1) and CD8-Pacific Orange (3B5) antibodies were used for staining, and non-viable cells were excluded with Sytox blue. Sequencing was carried out using memory CD4+ T cells from blood. The source is an adult in good health and CMV-seropositive.

The CDR3 sequence is CASSKDRGDEKLFF. The DNA reads as follows: TGTGCCAGCAGCAAGGACAGGGGAGATGAAAAACTGTTTTTT. This receptor chain uses TRBV6-4 and TRBJ1-4, with 9 bases in between that match TRBD1. The CDR3 sequence holds 14 residues, the cysteine and phenylalanine included. The only DNA kept is the CDR3, 42 bases in frame from the first base. Unmatched junction bases come to 5, with V trimmed by 6 bases and J by 6 bases. The germline V gene gives CDR1 as MRHNA and CDR2 as SNTAGT.